Here is one T cell receptor beta chain with its context. Its antigen has not been determined. The input lacks base qualities; no much larger clone sits a single base away. Trimming removed 5 bases from V and 1 base from J, leaving 8 bases between the germline ends. The cysteine opens and the phenylalanine closes a CDR3 of 13 amino acids. The sequence is cut down to CDR3 DNA, 39 bases in frame from base 1. In the germline V gene (reference sequence), CDR1 corresponds to SEHNR and CDR2 to FQNEAQ. This sample was taken from a study of blood T cell repertoires in COVID-19 (dated by TCRdb to about 2020). At the level of the whole study: Collaborator samples came from the United States, Italy and Spain and covered acute and convalescent phases of COVID-19. The prospective study material was composed of cDNA or gDNA derived from T cells, B-cell-depleted T cells, or PBMCs. Subjects who had been exposed to COVID-19, were actively infected with it, or had recovered from it provided the deeply sampled blood TCRbeta repertoires that made up the dataset. The repertoires were released in a freely available public database intended as a resource for research on the immune response to SARS-CoV-2. Samples were obtained from the ongoing ImmuneRACE study (first 160 participants) and from over a thousand subjects provided by 6 global collaborators. A de-identified subject ID, COVID-19 status, age in years and sex were almost always included in the sample metadata. Where available, HLA class I and class II types were taken from metadata supplied by the sample provider and were not determined by assay-based typing. Here is what the overall study found, with its caveats: How much clinical and demographic metadata was included differed by source and by participant, and the metadata was provided uncurated.

The immunoSEQ Assay, a bias-controlled multiplex PCR, was used to amplify TCRbeta CDR3 regions from genomic DNA. Per the original workflow: The number of nucleated cells in each sample was estimated by amplification of reference gene primers within the assay. Sequence reads were collapsed and filtered to measure the absolute abundance of every unique TCRbeta CDR3 rearrangement. For each sample, productive Simpson clonality was calculated as the square root of Simpson's diversity index over productive rearrangements. TCRdb mirrors the immuneACCESS table, restricted to in-frame sequences. Some clones are absent from its copies; in checked studies, under half trace to an unresolved V gene, and the reason for the others is unknown. V and J calls and clone size are copied from that table; D and trimming were computed from the DNA. This sample holds 100,000 or so clones; under 80% were observed only once. Of the sample, just under 20% is held by the ten largest clones.

The collaborating institutions used their own protocols to collect whole blood in K2EDTA tubes. Collaborator samples were shipped for TCRbeta analysis as frozen whole blood, isolated PBMCs, or DNA extracted from either sample type. This receptor was obtained from an older woman with acute or convalescent COVID-19. Sequenced input: peripheral blood. In this chain, TRBV7-9 is recombined with TRBJ1-1, and possibly TRBD1, on 5 matching bases. In nucleotide form, the sequence is TGTGCCAGCAGCCCTCAGGGGAACACTGAAGCTTTCTTT. This codes for CASSPQGNTEAFF.